One TCR beta chain is described in this entry. These data are taken from a study of blood T cell repertoires in COVID-19. Study in general: The analysed material was cDNA or gDNA that came from T cells, B-cell-depleted T cells, or PBMCs.

Some clones are missing from TCRdb's copy, which holds only in-frame ones; the method was immunoSEQ multiplex PCR. The data contain 31,000 or so clones, roughly 85% of them singletons. The CDR3 consists of 15 residues. From germline, CDR1 is MNHEY and CDR2 SMNVEV (reference sequence). The germline V and J ends were trimmed by 3 bases and 1 base, with 10 bases remaining between them. Sequencing input: peripheral blood. The sequence derives from a human donor in a cohort sampled during active COVID-19. The genes are TRBV27 and TRBJ1-5, with D perhaps matching TRBD1 (6 bases). Written as DNA, the CDR3 is TGTGCCAGCAGTTTGAAAAGGGGGAGCAATCAGCCCCAGCATTTT. Amino acids: CASSLKRGSNQPQHF.